This is a list of T cell receptor beta chains from one sample in a study of post-analysis software for immune sequencing data. TCRdb redid the calling of the PCR reads with MiXCR, one entry per CDR3 protein. Among roughly 730,000 distinct CDR3 sequences, just under 30% were seen once, and the ten largest hold around 0.56%. The sample consisted of blood. The source is a girl between 10 and 17 years old with multiple sclerosis. CDR3s include the opening cysteine and the closing phenylalanine or tryptophan. A D gene is named only where the DNA matches it firmly. Clone sizes are given selectively: once, few, many, or a class where the clone is expanded.

d_gene	v_gene	abundance	j_gene	CDR3aa	CDR3nt
TRBD2	TRBV4-1	.	TRBJ2-5	CASSQNGLAVETQYF	TGCGCCAGCAGCCAAAACGGACTAGCGGTAGAGACCCAGTACTTC
.	TRBV3-1	.	TRBJ1-2	CASSQLEGGYTF	TGTGCCAGCAGCCAGCTCGAGGGAGGCTACACCTTC
.	TRBV20-1	few	TRBJ2-7	CSAREAGTPISYEQYF	TGCAGTGCTAGAGAGGCCGGGACTCCCATCTCCTACGAGCAGTACTTC
.	TRBV25-1	few	TRBJ2-5	CASSEYGTISQETQYF	TGTGCCAGCAGTGAATATGGGACCATTTCCCAAGAGACCCAGTACTTC
TRBD2	TRBV29-1	.	TRBJ2-1	CSVGLLAGGEQFF	TGCAGCGTTGGGTTGCTAGCGGGAGGGGAGCAGTTCTTC
.	TRBV28	few	TRBJ2-5	CASSLGGAQEAQYF	TGTGCCAGCAGTTTGGGCGGCGCCCAAGAGGCCCAGTACTTC
TRBD1	TRBV11-2	few	TRBJ1-2	CASSPYKGDRGYGNGYTF	TGTGCCAGCAGCCCATATAAAGGGGACAGGGGATATGGGAATGGCTACACCTTC
TRBD2	TRBV4-2	few	TRBJ2-3	CASSRETSGDTDTQYF	TGTGCCAGCAGCCGCGAGACTAGCGGAGACACAGATACGCAGTATTTT
TRBD2	TRBV12-3/TRBV12-4	few	TRBJ2-4	CASSPHSGINIQYF	TGTGCCAGCAGCCCCCACAGCGGGATAAACATTCAGTACTTC
.	TRBV4-3	many	TRBJ2-5	CASSQDEGGETQYF	TGCGCCAGCAGCCAAGACGAGGGGGGAGAGACCCAGTACTTC
TRBD2	TRBV6-6	few	TRBJ2-7	CASTNRGSGSYEQYF	TGTGCCAGCACCAACCGCGGTAGCGGGTCCTACGAGCAGTACTTC
TRBD1	TRBV7-2	.	TRBJ2-7	CASSSLRTGGLYEQYF	TGTGCCAGCAGCTCGCTTAGGACAGGGGGCCTCTACGAGCAGTACTTC
TRBD1	TRBV27	few	TRBJ2-2	CASKHRGRAGELFF	TGTGCCAGCAAGCACAGGGGTAGGGCCGGGGAGCTGTTTTTT
.	TRBV20-1	few	TRBJ2-7	CSASSGTRGVYEQYF	TGCAGTGCTAGTTCCGGGACCCGCGGGGTATACGAGCAGTACTTC
.	TRBV15	.	TRBJ2-5	CATSRTSHNEQYF	TGTGCCACCAGCAGAACAAGCCACAATGAGCAGTACTTC
TRBD2	TRBV7-2	.	TRBJ2-1	CASSVRPSGRADEQFF	TGTGCCAGCAGCGTCCGACCTAGCGGGAGGGCTGATGAGCAGTTCTTC
TRBD1	TRBV7-2	few	TRBJ2-3	CASSSPTGGADTQYF	TGTGCCAGCAGCTCACCGACAGGGGGGGCAGATACGCAGTATTTT
.	TRBV4-1	.	TRBJ1-2	CASSQADLYGYTF	TGCGCCAGCAGCCAAGCTGACCTCTATGGCTACACCTTC
TRBD2	TRBV4-2	.	TRBJ2-3	CASSQEWSGGAADTQYF	TGTGCCAGCAGCCAAGAATGGAGCGGGGGGGCTGCAGATACGCAGTATTTT
.	TRBV7-2	many	TRBJ1-2	CASSLAPANYGYTF	TGTGCCAGCAGCTTAGCGCCCGCTAACTATGGCTACACCTTC
.	TRBV11-2	.	TRBJ2-3	CASNRVLDTQYF	TGTGCCAGCAACCGGGTGCTGGATACGCAGTATTTT
TRBD1	TRBV7-6	few	TRBJ2-1	CASSGRQGTDEQFF	TGTGCCAGCAGCGGCCGACAGGGAACGGATGAGCAGTTCTTC
.	TRBV5-1	few	TRBJ2-6	CASSLATAGANVLTF	TGCGCCAGCAGCTTGGCCACGGCTGGGGCCAACGTCCTGACTTTC
.	TRBV20-1	few	TRBJ1-1	CSALRPGTEAFF	TGCAGTGCGCTGAGGCCGGGCACTGAAGCTTTCTTT
.	TRBV20-1	.	TRBJ2-5	CSARDLMRDQETQYF	TGCAGTGCTAGAGATCTTATGAGGGACCAAGAGACCCAGTACTTC
.	TRBV10-3	.	TRBJ2-1	CAISQTVPALYNEQFF	TGTGCCATCAGTCAGACAGTCCCGGCCCTCTACAATGAGCAGTTCTTC
.	TRBV27	few	TRBJ1-2	CASTSSERYGYTF	TGTGCCAGCACCAGCTCGGAGCGCTATGGCTACACCTTC
.	TRBV7-9	.	TRBJ2-5	CASSPRGSRETQYF	TGTGCCAGCAGCCCCCGGGGGTCTCGAGAGACCCAGTACTTC
.	TRBV3-1	.	TRBJ1-6	CASSQRQARSYNSPLHF	TGTGCCAGCAGCCAACGACAGGCCCGATCCTATAATTCACCCCTCCACTTT
.	TRBV29-1	few	TRBJ1-2	CSVWTGARGYTF	TGCAGCGTTTGGACGGGGGCGCGCGGCTACACCTTC
TRBD2	TRBV20-1	few	TRBJ2-7	CSARGTAGGAYEQYF	TGCAGTGCTAGAGGGACGGCGGGAGGGGCCTACGAGCAGTACTTC
TRBD2	TRBV20-1	few	TRBJ2-7	CSAWEGSSYEQYF	TGCAGTGCTTGGGAGGGGAGCTCCTACGAGCAGTACTTC
.	TRBV5-1	.	TRBJ1-2	CASSLEGVSGYTF	TGCGCCAGCAGCTTGGAAGGAGTTAGCGGCTACACCTTC
.	TRBV5-5	few	TRBJ2-7	CASSGGVPRGEQYF	TGTGCCAGCAGCGGAGGGGTTCCCAGGGGGGAGCAGTACTTC
.	TRBV9	few	TRBJ2-7	CASSEAPGLTGEQYF	TGTGCCAGCAGCGAGGCCCCCGGACTCACGGGCGAGCAGTACTTC
TRBD1	TRBV7-2	few	TRBJ1-2	CASSFPGQGRSYGYTF	TGTGCCAGCAGCTTTCCCGGACAGGGAAGGAGCTATGGCTACACCTTC
TRBD1	TRBV6-2/TRBV6-3	few	TRBJ2-7	CASRDRGTEQYF	TGTGCCAGCAGGGACAGGGGGACCGAGCAGTACTTC
TRBD2	TRBV6-6	few	TRBJ2-1	CASRGLAGGGNEQFF	TGTGCCAGCCGGGGGCTAGCGGGAGGAGGCAATGAGCAGTTCTTC
.	TRBV20-1	.	TRBJ2-1	CSASAGRVNEQFF	TGCAGTGCCTCGGCCGGCCGGGTTAATGAGCAGTTCTTC
.	TRBV27	few	TRBJ1-1	CASSLVVGGTEAFF	TGTGCCAGCAGTTTGGTTGTCGGGGGCACTGAAGCTTTCTTT
.	TRBV7-2	few	TRBJ2-6	CASSVAAGFSGANVLTF	TGTGCCAGCAGCGTAGCGGCGGGGTTCTCTGGGGCCAACGTCCTGACTTTC
TRBD1	TRBV18	many	TRBJ2-7	CASSPGQPYEQYF	TGTGCCAGCAGCCCGGGACAGCCCTACGAGCAGTACTTC
.	TRBV7-9	few	TRBJ2-6	CASSPLGLGANVLTF	TGTGCCAGCAGCCCACTCGGGCTTGGGGCCAACGTCCTGACTTTC
.	TRBV21-1	.	TRBJ2-7	CASSKGSGTGGAYEQYF	TGTGCCAGCAGCAAAGGCAGCGGGACCGGGGGCGCATACGAGCAGTACTTC
.	TRBV25-1	few	TRBJ1-2	CASSEYRGSGYGYTF	TGTGCCAGCAGTGAATACAGGGGCTCGGGGTATGGCTACACCTTC
.	TRBV29-1	.	TRBJ1-1	CSVAVGGWGAFF	TGCAGCGTTGCGGTCGGGGGGTGGGGTGCTTTCTTT
TRBD2	TRBV20-1	.	TRBJ2-4	CSARGLAGGPDIQYF	TGCAGTGCTAGGGGACTAGCGGGGGGGCCGGACATTCAGTACTTC
TRBD1	TRBV6-1	few	TRBJ1-5	CASTIGGQGNQPQHF	TGTGCCAGCACTATCGGAGGACAGGGCAATCAGCCCCAGCATTTT
TRBD1	TRBV7-2	.	TRBJ2-1	CASSLGPGQGCNGQFF	TGTGCCAGCAGCTTAGGCCCGGGACAGGGGTGTAATGGGCAGTTCTTC